The TCR beta chain under discussion was sequenced for a study of T cell responses to AZD1222 COVID-19 vaccine. The V gene's germline CDR1 is MDHEN and CDR2 SYDVKM. This CDR3 comprises 12 residues. V was shortened by 5 bases and J by 9 bases, with 14 bases between the two germline ends. This table comes from immunoSEQ multiplex PCR, and its TCRdb copy is limited to in-frame clones, with some not included. Here the sample spans fewer than 50,000 clones, about four fifths being singletons. This clonotype was sampled from an adult who received the MenACWY meningococcal vaccine as a control. The chain joins TRBV28 to TRBJ2-7; D uncertain. Material: peripheral blood, obtained 28 days after the second dose of the MenACWY control vaccine. CDR3 sequence: CASSPYNTGQYF. The CDR3 DNA reads as TGTGCCAGCAGTCCTTACAACACCGGGCAGTACTTC.